These 18 T cell receptor beta chains came from one sample sequenced in a study of T cell responses to AZD1222 COVID-19 vaccine. Profiled with immunoSEQ multiplex PCR; TCRdb holds only in-frame clones, not every one. The sample holds more than 150,000 clones, more than 75% seen once. Source: peripheral blood, taken 28 days after the second AZD1222 dose. These receptors originate from an adult who received the AZD1222 COVID-19 vaccine.

This clone was found once. The chain carries TRBV7-9 and TRBJ1-2; 9 bases agree with TRBD1. There are 13 residues in the CDR3. Trimming cost V 5 bases and J 8 bases; bases outside gene matches: 6. Germline CDR1 and CDR2: SEHNR and FQNEAQ (reference sequence). CDR3 protein: CASSPGQGGGYTF. The DNA of the CDR3 is TGTGCCAGCAGCCCGGGACAGGGAGGCGGCTACACCTTC.

This chain uses TRBV27 with TRBJ2-7, with D perhaps assigned TRBD1 or TRBD2 (5 bases each). Trimming pared 4 bases from V and 2 bases from J, leaving 12 bases between. Germline lookup yields CDR1 MNHEY and CDR2 SMNVEV (reference sequence). The CDR3 loop spans 14 amino acids. CDR3 sequence (DNA): TGTGCCAGCAGTTATAATGGGGGTCCCTACGAGCAGTACTTC. Encoded protein: CASSYNGGPYEQYF.

The V call is TRBV6-5, the J call TRBJ1-2; TRBD1 might be the D (5 bases). Trimming took off 6 bases at V and 7 bases at J, with 9 bases between the two ends. Germline values: CDR1 MNHEY, CDR2 SVGAGI. CDR3 length: 11 amino acids. This CDR3 reads CASSQGTGYTF. As DNA, the CDR3 is TGTGCCAGCAGCCAGGGTACTGGCTACACCTTC.

The rearrangement joins TRBV29-1 to TRBJ1-1; no clear D. The germline V gene encodes CDR1 SQVTM and CDR2 ANQGSEA. The germline V and J ends were trimmed by 4 bases and 5 bases, with 5 bases remaining between them. This CDR3 is 10 amino acids long. The CDR3 DNA reads TGCAGCGTTGGAGAGACTGAAGCTTTCTTT. This codes for CSVGETEAFF.

The chain employs TRBV28 and TRBJ1-4; perhaps TRBD1 as D (5 bases). Germline V CDR1 and CDR2: MDHEN, SYDVKM. Between the trimmed V and J ends, which lost 7 bases and 7 bases, there was a span of 16 bases. This CDR3 spans 14 amino acids. The CDR3 DNA sequence: TGTGCCAGCAAGACTGGGGCGAGGACTGAAAAACTGTTTTTT. Its translation: CASKTGARTEKLFF.

V gene TRBV7-2 combines with J gene TRBJ2-3; 7 positions match TRBD2. The CDR3 covers 15 residues. Unmatched junction bases numbered 6, after V lost 3 bases and J lost 3 bases. Germline CDR1 SGHTA, CDR2 FQGNSA. CDR3 sequence (DNA): TGTGCCAGCAGCTTTGCGGGAGTGAGGACAGATACGCAGTATTTT. It yields the protein CASSFAGVRTDTQYF.

CDR3 sequence: CATSDLGTVRETQYF. The CDR3 DNA reads TGTGCCACCAGTGATCTAGGGACAGTGAGAGAGACCCAGTACTTC. The gene calls are TRBV24-1 and TRBJ2-5; 7 bases are shared with TRBD1. This CDR3 region has 15 residues. Per germline, CDR1 KGHDR and CDR2 SFDVKD. V was pared by 3 bases and J by 4 bases, with 7 bases of the junction left unmatched.

The rearrangement uses TRBV12-3 or TRBV12-4 and TRBJ2-2, with no clear D. The V end lost 4 bases, the J end lost 4 bases, and 7 bases lay between the germline ends. The CDR3 loop spans 13 amino acids. The CDR3 here is CASSSWGTGELFF. The DNA of the CDR3 is TGTGCCAGCAGTTCTTGGGGCACCGGGGAGCTGTTTTTT.

The chain links TRBV3-1 (or the pseudogene TRBV3-2) to TRBJ2-7; D is ambiguous. The CDR3 extends over 14 amino acids. CDR1 LGHDT and CDR2 YNNKEL come from the germline V gene (reference sequence). Trimming took off 4 bases at V and 3 bases at J, with 13 bases between the two ends. The CDR3 bases are TGTGCCAGCAGCCCCTTGGGCTTATACTACGAGCAGTACTTC. It specifies CASSPLGLYYEQYF.

The chain is built from TRBV2 and TRBJ2-5; D could derive from TRBD1 or TRBD2 (6 bases each). CDR3 length: 15 amino acids. Trimming stripped 2 bases from V and 2 bases from J, with 12 bases between. CDR1 SNHLY and CDR2 FYNNEI come from the germline V gene. The CDR3 is CASSETRGRQETQYF. In DNA, the CDR3 is TGTGCCAGCAGTGAAACCCGGGGGCGTCAAGAGACCCAGTACTTC.

This chain joins TRBV28 and TRBJ2-7; 8 bases match TRBD1. CDR3 length: 14 amino acids. After removal of 2 bases from V and 12 bases from J, the junction contained 12 bases not matched to a gene. Germline V gene lookup returns CDR1 MDHEN and CDR2 SYDVKM. The CDR3 DNA is TGTGCCAGCAGTTTAGGCCAGGGGGCCTTATCTCGGTACTTC. Its translation is CASSLGQGALSRYF.

The J gene is TRBJ1-3, the V gene TRBV7-6, with D possibly TRBD1 on 5 matching bases. The CDR3 runs 17 residues. Germline CDR1 reads SGHVS; CDR2 reads FNYEAQ. V shed 5 bases and J shed 0 bases, with 17 bases lying between them. The CDR3 loop reads CASSPRSGGYSGNTIYF. CDR3 coding DNA: TGTGCCAGCAGCCCCCGCTCTGGGGGGTACTCTGGAAACACCATATATTTT. Complete variable domain (other parts from reference TRBV7-6 and TRBJ1-3): GAGVSQSPRYKVTKRGQDVALRCDPISGHVSLYWYRQALGQGPEFLTYFNYEAQQDKSGLPNDRFSAERPEGSISTLTIQRTEQRDSAMYRCASSPRSGGYSGNTIYFGEGSWLTVV.

The chain joins TRBV28 to TRBJ2-6; 7 bases align to TRBD2. Germline trimming cut 7 bases from V and 0 bases from J; bases unmatched to any gene: 3. Per the germline V gene, CDR1 is MDHEN and CDR2 is SYDVKM. The CDR3 consists of 15 residues. CDR3 region: CASKPGGSGANVLTF. The DNA of the CDR3 is TGTGCCAGCAAGCCGGGGGGCTCTGGGGCCAACGTCCTGACTTTC.

The chain uses TRBV30 and TRBJ2-3; no definite D call. CDR3 size: 15 residues. CDR1 and CDR2 (germline): GTSNPN, SVGIG (reference sequence). The V end lost 1 base, the J end lost 4 bases, and 15 bases lay between the germline ends. In DNA form, the CDR3 reads TGTGCCTGGAGTGCAAAGGGAATAGGTGCAGATACGCAGTATTTT. Translating it yields CAWSAKGIGADTQYF.

The CDR3 here is CATSDSPWGTEAFF. In nucleotides, the CDR3 is TGTGCCACCAGTGATAGTCCCTGGGGGACTGAAGCTTTCTTT. This chain connects TRBV24-1 to TRBJ1-1, with D possibly TRBD1 on 5 matching bases. This CDR3 region has 14 residues. With 3 bases removed from V and 5 bases from J, the gap between germline ends came to 12 bases. Germline values: CDR1 KGHDR, CDR2 SFDVKD.

The J gene is TRBJ2-3, the V gene TRBV7-2, with 7 bases aligning to TRBD2. Germline V gene lookup returns CDR1 SGHTA and CDR2 FQGNSA. The CDR3 has 13 residues. Trimming removed 3 bases from V and 4 bases from J; junction bases left unmatched: 1. The CDR3 sequence is CASSFAGADTQYF. The CDR3 bases are TGTGCCAGCAGCTTCGCGGGAGCAGATACGCAGTATTTT.

The rearrangement uses TRBV7-2 and TRBJ2-7; D possibly corresponds to TRBD1 (6 bases). CDR1 SGHTA and CDR2 FQGNSA come from the germline V gene. V shed 5 bases and J shed 0 bases, with 14 bases lying between them. This CDR3 spans 15 amino acids. The CDR3 DNA reads as TGTGCCAGCAGCGCTCCCGGGACAAGCTCCTACGAGCAGTACTTC. It specifies CASSAPGTSSYEQYF.

This chain joins TRBV4-3 and TRBJ2-7; a possible D gene is TRBD2 (5 bases). Germline V gives CDR1 LGHNA, CDR2 YSLEER. CDR3 length: 15 residues. V was clipped by 0 bases and J by 2 bases, with 11 bases between them. The CDR3 DNA reads as TGCGCCAGCAGCCAAGATCCGGGAATTACCTACGAGCAGTACTTC. This codes for CASSQDPGITYEQYF.